This TCR beta chain was documented in a study of blood T cell repertoires in COVID-19. At the level of the study: Samples of COVID-19 (acute and convalescent) were obtained from the United States, Italy and Spain. Sources were T cells, B-cell-depleted T cells, or PBMCs; the material itself was cDNA or gDNA.

The CDR3 totals 15 residues. The trim removed 5 bases at V and 5 bases at J, leaving 5 bases unmatched. CDR1 SGHTA and CDR2 FQGNSA come from the germline V gene. Original data processing: Amplified reference gene primers provided the basis for estimating nucleated cell counts. Assay used: immunoSEQ multiplex PCR; TCRdb lists only in-frame clones, some missing. V, J and clone size are taken as reported in that table, and D and trimming were inferred from the DNA itself. The sample records 250,000 to 300,000 clones, roughly 89% being singletons. V gene TRBV7-2 combines with J gene TRBJ2-2; 10 bases are a match to TRBD1. The sequencing input was peripheral blood. This sequence was found in a middle-aged woman who had recovered from COVID-19. The CDR3 nucleotides are TGTGCCAGCAGCACTGGACAGGGGGGGACCGGGGAGCTGTTTTTT. This sequence encodes CASSTGQGGTGELFF.